Presented here are 22 T cell receptor beta chains from one specimen sequenced in a study of OX40 agonist ivuxolimab in advanced cancers. Sequencing was performed with immunoSEQ multiplex PCR; in TCRdb, only in-frame clones are kept and a portion is missing. This repertoire shows approximately 61,000 clones, around 89% found once; its top ten account for 15% to 20%. Material: CD4+ or CD8+ T cells sorted from blood, obtained in a trial of the OX40 agonist ivuxolimab. These receptors originate from an adult with an advanced solid tumor such as melanoma, head and neck, liver or kidney cancer.

The chain uses TRBV30 and TRBJ2-3; D is possibly TRBD2 (7 bases). Germline lookup yields CDR1 GTSNPN and CDR2 SVGIG (reference sequence). V lost 0 bases to trimming and J lost 1 base, with 11 bases between them. This CDR3 contains 15 residues. The CDR3: CAWSVGGGGTDTQYF. CDR3 coding DNA: TGTGCCTGGAGTGTAGGGGGGGGAGGCACAGATACGCAGTATTTT.

CDR3 residues: CASSQHALGTEAFF. DNA of the CDR3: TGTGCCAGCAGCCAACATGCCCTGGGCACTGAAGCTTTCTTT. The chain uses TRBV5-4 and TRBJ1-1; the D is unclear. The length of the CDR3 is 14 residues. From germline, CDR1 is SGHNT and CDR2 YYREEE (reference sequence). The V end was cut by 4 bases, the J end by 4 bases, with 14 bases between.

The chain joins TRBV19 to TRBJ2-3; D not certain. The CDR3 has 14 amino acids. From germline, CDR1 is LNHDA and CDR2 SQIVND (reference sequence). Trimming cost V 3 bases and J 5 bases, with 12 bases left between them. CDR3 loop: CASSITHGRDTQYF. CDR3 in DNA: TGTGCCAGTAGTATCACGCACGGTAGAGATACGCAGTATTTT.

By share, this clone ranks as medium-sized. The rearrangement links TRBV6-5 to TRBJ1-1; the match to TRBD1 covers 8 bases. CDR3 length: 15 residues. The V and J ends lost 6 bases and 6 bases, in that order; junction bases with no gene match: 12. Germline-derived CDR1 and CDR2 are MNHEY and SVGAGI. Here the CDR3 DNA reads TGTGCCAGCAGACCTTCTGGACAGGGTAGCGCTGAAGCTTTCTTT. Amino acid sequence: CASRPSGQGSAEAFF.

The chain carries TRBV7-9 and TRBJ2-7; D is perhaps TRBD1 or TRBD2 (5 bases each). The CDR3 length is 14 residues. The V and J ends lost 3 bases and 2 bases respectively, with 11 bases between them. Germline V CDR1 and CDR2: SEHNR, FQNEAQ (reference sequence). CDR3 bases: TGTGCCAGCAGCTTGGGACGGAGTGCCTACGAGCAGTACTTC. Protein product: CASSLGRSAYEQYF.

This sequence joins TRBV14 and TRBJ2-1; D is ambiguous. CDR1 and CDR2 from the germline V gene are SGHDN and FVKESK. V lost 1 base to trimming and J lost 6 bases, with 7 bases between them. The CDR3 covers 13 residues. CDR3 coding DNA: TGTGCCAGCAGCCAAGTAGCTGGCAATGAGCAGTTCTTC. Translating it yields CASSQVAGNEQFF.

The rearrangement links TRBV7-3 to TRBJ2-5, with D hard to call. The germline V gene encodes CDR1 SGHTA and CDR2 FQGTGA. CDR3 length: 14 residues. Trimming shortened V by 3 bases and J by 0 bases, and 8 bases separated the two germline ends. CDR3 region: CASSFPHNQETQYF. The DNA for the CDR3 is TGTGCCAGCAGCTTCCCACACAACCAAGAGACCCAGTACTTC.

The chain uses TRBV30 and TRBJ1-1; no reliable D call. Trimming shortened V by 4 bases and J by 0 bases, and 9 bases separated the two germline ends. The CDR3 sequence is 13 residues long. Germline CDR1 GTSNPN, CDR2 SVGIG (reference sequence). The CDR3 loop is CAWNWAMNTEAFF. The CDR3 coding sequence is TGTGCCTGGAATTGGGCGATGAACACTGAAGCTTTCTTT.

The chain carries TRBV7-9 and TRBJ2-7; D uncertain. Germline CDR1 SEHNR, CDR2 FQNEAQ (reference sequence). Trimming removed 5 bases at V and 4 bases at J, with 15 bases between. The CDR3 is 14 residues long. The CDR3 reads CASSDLDRLYEQYF. The CDR3 DNA follows: TGTGCCAGCAGCGACCTTGACCGGTTGTACGAGCAGTACTTC. The full variable domain, in which reference TRBV7-9 and TRBJ2-7 provide the parts outside the CDR3, is DTGVSQNPRHKITKRGQNVTFRCDPISEHNRLYWYRQTLGQGPEFLTYFQNEAQLEKSRLLSDRFSAERPKGSFSTLEIQRTEQGDSAMYLCASSDLDRLYEQYFGPGTRLTVT.

This clone was recorded once. CDR3 loop: CASRVDTQASNEQFF. CDR3 nucleotide sequence: TGTGCCAGTAGGGTGGACACCCAGGCCTCGAATGAGCAGTTCTTC. The chain uses TRBV19 and TRBJ2-1; possible D gene TRBD1, 5 bases. The CDR3 length is 15 residues. Germline loops: CDR1 LNHDA, CDR2 SQIVND (reference sequence). Trimming shortened V by 6 bases and J by 7 bases, and 19 bases separated the two germline ends.

Only a few counts were recorded for this clone. The chain recombines TRBV27 with TRBJ2-7; the D gene is possibly TRBD1 (5 bases). This CDR3 is 14 amino acids long. With 3 bases removed from V and 2 bases from J, the gap between germline ends came to 11 bases. CDR1 is MNHEY and CDR2 is SMNVEV in the germline V gene (reference sequence). CDR3 nucleotides: TGTGCCAGCAGTTTGGCCGGACAAACCTACGAGCAGTACTTC. Its protein is CASSLAGQTYEQYF.

The chain combines TRBV7-6 with TRBJ2-7; the D gene could be TRBD1 or TRBD2 (5 bases each). There are 17 residues in the CDR3. Germline values: CDR1 SGHVS, CDR2 FNYEAQ. V lost 5 bases and J 7 bases, leaving 27 bases between the germline ends. Here the CDR3 DNA reads TGTGCCAGCAGCCAAGTGGGTTGGGGGACCAGCCCGTTTGAGCAGTACTTC. It translates to CASSQVGWGTSPFEQYF.

The V gene is TRBV15, the J gene TRBJ2-7, with D possibly being TRBD1 or TRBD2 (5 bases each). This CDR3 is 13 amino acids long. CDR1 is LNHNV, CDR2 YYDKDF, per germline (reference sequence). V shed 0 bases and J shed 4 bases, with 7 bases lying between them. This CDR3 reads CATSREGEYEQYF. The CDR3 DNA reads TGTGCCACCAGCAGAGAGGGGGAATACGAGCAGTACTTC. Complete variable domain (other parts from reference TRBV15 and TRBJ2-7): DAMVIQNPRYQVTQFGKPVTLSCSQTLNHNVMYWYQQKSSQAPKLLFHYYDKDFNNEADTPDNFQSRRPNTSFCFLDIRSPGLGDTAMYLCATSREGEYEQYFGPGTRLTVT.

V and J are TRBV7-3 and TRBJ2-3, with 7 bases matching TRBD1. The CDR3 has 13 amino acids. Germline loops: CDR1 SGHTA, CDR2 FQGTGA. V gave up 4 bases and J gave up 7 bases; unmatched junction bases: 5. CDR3 region: CASSSSQGNTQYF. CDR3 nucleotides: TGTGCCAGCAGCTCCTCACAGGGGAATACGCAGTATTTT.

The CDR3 DNA sequence: TGTGCCAGCAGCTTGGACACATTCTACGAGCAGTACTTC. Translated, it gives CASSLDTFYEQYF. The chain is built from TRBV5-4 and TRBJ2-7; D is ambiguous. This CDR3 contains 13 residues. The V end lost 0 bases, the J end lost 3 bases, and 7 bases lay between the germline ends. Germline V lookup: CDR1 SGHNT, CDR2 YYREEE (reference sequence).

The chain uses TRBV28 and TRBJ1-1; D possibly corresponds to TRBD1 (6 bases). The CDR3 is 14 residues long. The ends were cut back, 3 bases at V and 2 bases at J, with 10 bases in the middle. In germline, CDR1 is MDHEN, CDR2 SYDVKM. In DNA form, the CDR3 reads TGTGCCAGCAGTTTGACAGGTACTAACACTGAAGCTTTCTTT. Translated: CASSLTGTNTEAFF.

V and J are TRBV7-9 and TRBJ1-2; D gene uncertain. CDR3 length equals 15 residues. Germline CDR1 reads SEHNR; CDR2 reads FQNEAQ (reference sequence). The germline V and J ends were trimmed by 4 bases and 1 base, with 13 bases remaining between them. CDR3 sequence: CASSSTAFLNYGYTF. The CDR3 DNA follows: TGTGCCAGCAGCTCTACAGCCTTCCTTAACTATGGCTACACCTTC.

The rearrangement links TRBV28 to TRBJ2-1; TRBD2 might be the D (6 bases). The CDR3 covers 14 residues. In germline, CDR1 is MDHEN, CDR2 SYDVKM. Deletions cut 3 bases from V and 8 bases from J, with 14 bases between. DNA for the CDR3: TGTGCCAGCAGTTTGGACAAGCGGGTTGATGAGCAGTTCTTC. This gives the protein CASSLDKRVDEQFF.

The chain carries TRBV19 and TRBJ2-1, with D hard to call. V was clipped by 5 bases and J by 8 bases, with 16 bases between them. Germline CDR1 and CDR2: LNHDA and SQIVND (reference sequence). The CDR3 contains 14 residues. CDR3 loop: CASSFDITVDEQFF. For the CDR3, the DNA is TGTGCCAGTAGTTTCGATATTACGGTGGATGAGCAGTTCTTC.

This rearrangement joins TRBV28 to TRBJ2-2; D might be TRBD1 (6 bases). Per the germline V gene, CDR1 is MDHEN and CDR2 is SYDVKM. The CDR3 has 14 amino acids. V was pared by 8 bases and J by 1 base, with 11 bases between. This CDR3 reads CASGRTVNTGELFF. Written as DNA, the CDR3 is TGTGCCAGCGGCCGGACAGTGAACACCGGGGAGCTGTTTTTT.

The genes are TRBV5-8 and TRBJ2-1; 9 bases fit TRBD1. The CDR3 loop spans 16 amino acids. Trimming at V came to 0 bases and at J to 3 bases, leaving 4 bases not matched to a gene. Germline lookup yields CDR1 SGHTS and CDR2 YDEGEE. The CDR3 sequence is CASSLGTGGNYNEQFF. The CDR3 nucleotides are TGTGCCAGCAGCTTGGGAACAGGGGGCAACTACAATGAGCAGTTCTTC.

This clone was observed a single time. The V and J genes are TRBV6-5 and TRBJ1-5; D gene ambiguous. Trimming removed 4 bases from V and 0 bases from J, with 7 bases in between. This CDR3 is 14 amino acids long. Looked up from germline, CDR1 is MNHEY and CDR2 is SVGAGI. The CDR3 is CASSWADSNQPQHF. The DNA for the CDR3 is TGTGCCAGCAGTTGGGCCGATAGCAATCAGCCCCAGCATTTT.